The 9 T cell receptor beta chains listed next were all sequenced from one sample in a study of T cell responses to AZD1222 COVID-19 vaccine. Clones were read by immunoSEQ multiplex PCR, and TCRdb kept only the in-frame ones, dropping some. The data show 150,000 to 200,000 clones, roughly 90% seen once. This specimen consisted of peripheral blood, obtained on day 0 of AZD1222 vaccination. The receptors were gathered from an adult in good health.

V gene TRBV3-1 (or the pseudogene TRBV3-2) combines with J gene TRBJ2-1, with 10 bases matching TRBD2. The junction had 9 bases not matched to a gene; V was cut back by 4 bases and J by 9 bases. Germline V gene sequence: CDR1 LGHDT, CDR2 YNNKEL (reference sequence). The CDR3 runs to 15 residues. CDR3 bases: TGTGCCAGCAGCCCTGTAGCGGGGGGTAGGGTTGAGCAGTTCTTC. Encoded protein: CASSPVAGGRVEQFF.

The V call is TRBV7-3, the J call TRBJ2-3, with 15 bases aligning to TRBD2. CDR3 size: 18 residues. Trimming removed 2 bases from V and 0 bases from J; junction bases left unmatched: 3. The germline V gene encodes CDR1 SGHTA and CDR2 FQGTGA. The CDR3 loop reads CASSLLGTSGRSTDTQYF. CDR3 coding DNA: TGTGCCAGCAGCTTATTGGGGACTAGCGGGAGGAGCACAGATACGCAGTATTTT.

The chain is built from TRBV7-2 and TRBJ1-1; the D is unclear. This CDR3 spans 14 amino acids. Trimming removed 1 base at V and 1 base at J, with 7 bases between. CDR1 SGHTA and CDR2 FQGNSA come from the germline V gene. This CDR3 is CASSLGSGNTEAFF. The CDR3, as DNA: TGTGCCAGCAGCTTAGGGTCAGGGAACACTGAAGCTTTCTTT.

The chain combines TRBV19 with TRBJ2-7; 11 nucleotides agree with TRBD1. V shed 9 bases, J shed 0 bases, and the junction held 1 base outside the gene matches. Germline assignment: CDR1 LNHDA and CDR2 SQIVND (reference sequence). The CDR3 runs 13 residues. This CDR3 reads CASGTGGSYEQYF. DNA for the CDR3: TGTGCCAGCGGGACAGGGGGCTCCTACGAGCAGTACTTC.

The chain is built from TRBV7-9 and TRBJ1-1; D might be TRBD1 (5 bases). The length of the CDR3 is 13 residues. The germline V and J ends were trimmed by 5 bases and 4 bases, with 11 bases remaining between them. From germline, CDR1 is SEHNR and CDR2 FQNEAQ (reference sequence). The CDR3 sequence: CASSRGRVTEAFF. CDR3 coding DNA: TGTGCCAGCAGCAGAGGCAGGGTCACTGAAGCTTTCTTT.

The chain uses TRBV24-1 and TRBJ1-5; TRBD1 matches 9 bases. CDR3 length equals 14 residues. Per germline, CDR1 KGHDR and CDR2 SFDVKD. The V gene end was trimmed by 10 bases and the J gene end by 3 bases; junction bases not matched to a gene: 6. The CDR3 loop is CATSDRGINQPQHF. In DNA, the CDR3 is TGTGCCACTTCCGACAGGGGGATCAATCAGCCCCAGCATTTT.

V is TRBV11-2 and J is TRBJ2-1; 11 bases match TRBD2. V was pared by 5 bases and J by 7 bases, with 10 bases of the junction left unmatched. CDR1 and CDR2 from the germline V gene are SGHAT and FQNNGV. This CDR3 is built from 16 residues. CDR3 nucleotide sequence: TGTGCCAGCAGCAGATCCCGACTAGCGGGGTGGAATGAGCAGTTCTTC. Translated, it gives CASSRSRLAGWNEQFF.

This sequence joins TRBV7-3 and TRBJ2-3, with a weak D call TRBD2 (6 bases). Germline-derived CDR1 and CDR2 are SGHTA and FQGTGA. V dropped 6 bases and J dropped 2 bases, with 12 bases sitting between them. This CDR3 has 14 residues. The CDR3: CASSFSGPTDTQYF. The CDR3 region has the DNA TGTGCCAGCAGTTTTAGCGGCCCCACAGATACGCAGTATTTT.

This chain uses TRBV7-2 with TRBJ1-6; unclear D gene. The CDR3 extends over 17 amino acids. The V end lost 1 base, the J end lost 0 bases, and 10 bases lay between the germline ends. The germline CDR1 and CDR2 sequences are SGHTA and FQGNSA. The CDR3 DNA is TGTGCCAGCAGCTTAGGTGGCAGATACTCCTATAATTCACCCCTCCACTTT. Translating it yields CASSLGGRYSYNSPLHF.